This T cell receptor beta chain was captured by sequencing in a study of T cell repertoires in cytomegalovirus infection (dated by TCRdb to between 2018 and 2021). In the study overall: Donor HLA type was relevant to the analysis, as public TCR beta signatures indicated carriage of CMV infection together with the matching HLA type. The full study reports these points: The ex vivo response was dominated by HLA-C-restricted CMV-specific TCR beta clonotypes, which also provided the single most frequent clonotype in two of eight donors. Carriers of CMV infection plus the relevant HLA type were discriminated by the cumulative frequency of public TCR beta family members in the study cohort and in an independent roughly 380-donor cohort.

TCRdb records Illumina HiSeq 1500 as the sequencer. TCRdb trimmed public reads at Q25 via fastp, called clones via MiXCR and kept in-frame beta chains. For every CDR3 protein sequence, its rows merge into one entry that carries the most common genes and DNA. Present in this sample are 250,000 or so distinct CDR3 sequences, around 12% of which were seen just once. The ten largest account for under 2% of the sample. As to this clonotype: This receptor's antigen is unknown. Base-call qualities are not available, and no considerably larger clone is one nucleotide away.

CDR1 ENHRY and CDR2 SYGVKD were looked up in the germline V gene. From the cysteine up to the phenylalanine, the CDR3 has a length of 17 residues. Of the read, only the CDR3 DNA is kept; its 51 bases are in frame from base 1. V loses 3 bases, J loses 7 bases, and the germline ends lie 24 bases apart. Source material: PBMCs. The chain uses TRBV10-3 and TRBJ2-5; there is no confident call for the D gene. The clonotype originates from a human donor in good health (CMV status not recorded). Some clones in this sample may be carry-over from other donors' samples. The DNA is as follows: TGTGCCATCAGTGACCCCGAGTCTGCGGTAGGGAAGGCGACCCAGTACTTC. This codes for CAISDPESAVGKATQYF.